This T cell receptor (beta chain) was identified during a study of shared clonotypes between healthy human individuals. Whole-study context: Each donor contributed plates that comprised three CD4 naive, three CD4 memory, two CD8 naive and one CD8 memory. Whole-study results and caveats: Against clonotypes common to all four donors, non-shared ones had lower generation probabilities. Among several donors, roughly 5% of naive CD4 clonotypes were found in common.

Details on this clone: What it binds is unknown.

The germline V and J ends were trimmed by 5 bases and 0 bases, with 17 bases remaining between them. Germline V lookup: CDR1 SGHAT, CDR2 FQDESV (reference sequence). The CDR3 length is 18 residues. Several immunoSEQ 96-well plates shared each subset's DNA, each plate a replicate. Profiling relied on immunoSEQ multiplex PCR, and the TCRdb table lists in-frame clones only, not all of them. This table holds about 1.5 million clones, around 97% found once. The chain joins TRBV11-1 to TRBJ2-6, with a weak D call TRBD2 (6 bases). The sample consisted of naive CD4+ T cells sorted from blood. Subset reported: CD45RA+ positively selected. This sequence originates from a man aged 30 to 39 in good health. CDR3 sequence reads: CASSGPRGTLSGANVLTF. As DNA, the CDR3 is TGTGCCAGCAGCGGGCCCCGGGGGACTCTCTCTGGGGCCAACGTCCTGACTTTC.